These 9 T cell receptor beta chains were sequenced from one sample in a study of shared T cell receptors in the human thymus. TCRdb keeps only in-frame clones here, not all; method: immunoSEQ multiplex PCR. The sample lists some 760,000 clones, 80% to 90% occurring once. The data also belong to a second study, concerning human thymus T cells.

The sample taken for sequencing was thymocytes. These TCRs come from a girl under three years old with a congenital heart defect.

The chain employs TRBV7-9 and TRBJ1-6, with D possibly being TRBD1 (6 bases). CDR1 and CDR2 from the germline V gene are SEHNR and FQNEAQ (reference sequence). Trimming shortened V by 1 base and J by 8 bases, and 12 bases separated the two germline ends. The CDR3 is made up of 15 amino acids. The CDR3 region is CASSLEQGSHSPLHF. The CDR3 coding sequence is TGTGCCAGCAGCTTAGAACAGGGAAGTCATTCACCCCTCCACTTT.

The V gene is TRBV7-2, the J gene TRBJ2-7; D is unresolved. Germline CDR1 SGHTA, CDR2 FQGNSA. The CDR3 is made up of 15 amino acids. The V end was cut by 2 bases, the J end by 6 bases, with 17 bases between. This chain's CDR3 is CASSLTGTTLGEQYF. The CDR3 nucleotides are TGTGCCAGCAGCTTAACGGGTACCACCCTCGGCGAGCAGTACTTC.

This clone was seen once. This chain connects TRBV7-6 to TRBJ2-1; 12 nucleotides match TRBD2. After removal of 3 bases from V and 4 bases from J, the junction contained 7 bases not matched to a gene. The CDR3 contains 17 residues. From germline, CDR1 is SGHVS and CDR2 FNYEAQ. This CDR3 is CASSFSRTSGVYNEQFF. The CDR3, as DNA: TGTGCCAGCAGCTTTAGCCGGACTAGCGGGGTGTACAATGAGCAGTTCTTC.

The V call is TRBV28, the J call TRBJ2-7; 9 bases map to TRBD1. Unmatched junction bases numbered 14, after V lost 5 bases and J lost 3 bases. The germline gives CDR1 MDHEN, CDR2 SYDVKM. The CDR3 contains 17 residues. The CDR3 is CASSPPGTGTRSYEQYF. The DNA of the CDR3 is TGTGCCAGCAGTCCACCGGGGACAGGGACGAGGAGCTACGAGCAGTACTTC. Full variable domain (missing parts from reference TRBV28 and TRBJ2-7): DVKVTQSSRYLVKRTGEKVFLECVQDMDHENMFWYRQDPGLGLRLIYFSYDVKMKEKGDIPEGYSVSREKKERFSLILESASTNQTSMYLCASSPPGTGTRSYEQYFGPGTRLTVT.

This clone was recorded a few times. The chain is built from TRBV18 and TRBJ2-7, with 10 nucleotides matching TRBD1. Germline V gene lookup returns CDR1 KGHSH and CDR2 LQKENI. The V gene end was trimmed by 1 base and the J gene end by 6 bases; junction bases not matched to a gene: 3. This CDR3 has 14 amino acids. This chain's CDR3 is CASSPLGDRGEQYF. The CDR3 DNA reads as TGTGCCAGCTCACCACTTGGGGACAGGGGCGAGCAGTACTTC. The entire variable domain, with the rest obtained from reference TRBV18 and TRBJ2-7, is as follows: NAGVMQNPRHLVRRRGQEARLRCSPMKGHSHVYWYRQLPEEGLKFMVYLQKENIIDESGMPKERFSAEFPKEGPSILRIQQVVRGDSAAYFCASSPLGDRGEQYFGPGTRLTVT.

This clone was counted between two and nine times. The chain employs TRBV5-1 and TRBJ1-6; maybe TRBD1 (6 bases). Germline loops: CDR1 SGHRS, CDR2 YFSETQ. The ends were cut back, 1 base at V and 7 bases at J, with 15 bases in the middle. The CDR3 extends over 16 amino acids. The DNA of the CDR3 is TGCGCCAGCAGCTTGAGACAGGCCGTTGAAAATTCACCCCTCCACTTT. The encoded protein is CASSLRQAVENSPLHF.

This sequence joins TRBV19 and TRBJ1-1, with 10 bases matching TRBD1. The CDR3 contains 17 residues. The V gene's germline CDR1 is LNHDA and CDR2 SQIVND (reference sequence). The junction had 15 bases not matched to a gene; V was cut back by 3 bases and J by 8 bases. CDR3 in amino acids: CASSIKGTGEAPREAFF. In nucleotides, the CDR3 is TGTGCCAGTAGTATTAAAGGGACAGGGGAGGCCCCTAGGGAAGCTTTCTTT. The variable domain in full, completed from reference TRBV19 and TRBJ1-1, reads DGGITQSPKYLFRKEGQNVTLSCEQNLNHDAMYWYRQDPGQGLRLIYYSQIVNDFQKGDIAEGYSVSREKKESFPLTVTSAQKNPTAFYLCASSIKGTGEAPREAFFGQGTRLTVV.

This chain links TRBV27 with TRBJ2-1, with 13 bases identical to TRBD2. CDR1 and CDR2 (germline): MNHEY, SMNVEV (reference sequence). CDR3 length: 17 amino acids. Trimming at V came to 5 bases and at J to 2 bases, leaving 6 bases not matched to a gene. This chain's CDR3 is CASSTGLAGTTYNEQFF. In DNA, the CDR3 is TGTGCCAGCAGTACGGGACTAGCGGGGACTACCTACAATGAGCAGTTCTTC.

Comment on this clone: This CDR3 is also generated by other DNA sequences in the sample. The chain is built from TRBV18 and TRBJ2-7; TRBD1 matches at 7 bases. V trimming: 6 bases; J trimming: 12 bases; junction bases outside the gene matches: 14. The germline gives CDR1 KGHSH, CDR2 LQKENI. This CDR3 is built from 13 residues. The CDR3 reads CASSPYRDSPPYF. In nucleotides, the CDR3 is TGTGCCAGCTCCCCCTATAGGGACAGCCCGCCGTACTTC.